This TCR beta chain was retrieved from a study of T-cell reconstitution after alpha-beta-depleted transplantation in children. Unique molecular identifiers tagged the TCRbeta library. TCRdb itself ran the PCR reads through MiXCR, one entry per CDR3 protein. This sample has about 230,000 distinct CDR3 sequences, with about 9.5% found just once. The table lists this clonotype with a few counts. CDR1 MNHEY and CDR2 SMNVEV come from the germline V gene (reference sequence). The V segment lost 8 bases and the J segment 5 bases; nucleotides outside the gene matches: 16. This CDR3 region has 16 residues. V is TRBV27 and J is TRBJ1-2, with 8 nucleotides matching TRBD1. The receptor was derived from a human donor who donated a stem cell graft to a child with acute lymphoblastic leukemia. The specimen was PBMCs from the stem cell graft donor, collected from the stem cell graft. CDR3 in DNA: TGTGCCAGCTCGGCACAGGGGGGTGATAGGAGATATGGCTACACCTTC. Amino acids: CASSAQGGDRRYGYTF.